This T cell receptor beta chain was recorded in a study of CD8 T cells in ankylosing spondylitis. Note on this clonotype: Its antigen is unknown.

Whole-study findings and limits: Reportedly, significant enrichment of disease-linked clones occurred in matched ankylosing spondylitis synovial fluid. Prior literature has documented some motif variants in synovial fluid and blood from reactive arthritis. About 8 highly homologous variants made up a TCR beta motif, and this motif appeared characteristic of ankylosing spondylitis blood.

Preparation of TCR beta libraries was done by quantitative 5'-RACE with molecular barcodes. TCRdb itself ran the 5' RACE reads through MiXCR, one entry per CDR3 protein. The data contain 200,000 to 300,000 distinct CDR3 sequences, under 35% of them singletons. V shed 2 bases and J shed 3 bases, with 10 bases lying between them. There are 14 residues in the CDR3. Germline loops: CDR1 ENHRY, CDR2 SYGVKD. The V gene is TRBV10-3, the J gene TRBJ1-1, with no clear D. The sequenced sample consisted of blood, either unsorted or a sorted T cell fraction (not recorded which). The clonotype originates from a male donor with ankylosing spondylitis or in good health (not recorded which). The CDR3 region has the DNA TGTGCCATCAGTGAGGGTGGCAGTGACACTGAAGCTTTCTTT. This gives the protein CAISEGGSDTEAFF.